These T cell receptor beta chains were read from a single sample in a study of CD8 T cells in Susac syndrome. TCRdb used MiXCR to reprocess the immunoSEQ multiplex PCR reads, holding one entry per CDR3 protein. The sample includes about 120,000 distinct CDR3 sequences, around 90% of them seen just once. Sequencing input: CD4+ T cells from PBMCs. All receptors derive from a human donor in good health. Each CDR3 is given with its conserved first and last residue. A D gene is named only where the DNA matches it firmly. Clone size is stated in some rows and not others, as once, few, many or a class when expanded.

clone_size,d_call,v_call,j_call,cdr3_aa,cdr3_nt
-,-,TRBV25-1,TRBJ2-7,CASSEGGPPYEQYF,TGTGCCAGCAGTGAAGGCGGGCCCCCCTACGAGCAGTACTTC
-,-,TRBV12-3/TRBV12-4,TRBJ1-1,CASSVKQGTEAFF,TGTGCCAGCAGTGTAAAACAAGGCACTGAAGCTTTCTTT
-,TRBD2,TRBV5-1,TRBJ2-7,CASTGLAGASYEQYF,TGCGCCAGCACCGGACTAGCGGGAGCGTCCTACGAGCAGTACTTC
-,-,TRBV6-2/TRBV6-3,TRBJ1-1,CASSYGHWEAFF,TGTGCCAGCAGTTACGGTCATTGGGAAGCTTTCTTT
-,TRBD1,TRBV3-1,TRBJ1-1,CASSPGQEAFF,TGTGCCAGCAGCCCGGGACAGGAAGCTTTCTTT
-,TRBD2,TRBV20-1,TRBJ2-3,CSARERGLAGRAQYF,TGCAGTGCTAGAGAACGGGGTCTAGCGGGAAGAGCGCAGTATTTT
-,TRBD1,TRBV5-1,TRBJ2-3,CASSLAGQGNSDTQYF,TGCGCCAGCAGCTTGGCAGGACAGGGAAACTCAGATACGCAGTATTTT
-,-,TRBV3-1,TRBJ1-5,CASSQDAVGGHNQPQHF,TGTGCCAGCAGCCAAGACGCCGTAGGGGGTCACAATCAGCCCCAGCATTTT
-,TRBD2,TRBV2,TRBJ2-1,CASSESGGGEQFF,TGTGCCAGCAGTGAAAGCGGGGGTGGTGAGCAGTTCTTC
-,-,TRBV7-9,TRBJ1-2,CASSSPEGNYGYTF,TGTGCCAGCAGCTCCCCTGAGGGAAACTATGGCTACACCTTC
-,-,TRBV6-1,TRBJ1-5,CASSEGRQSNQPQHF,TGTGCCAGCAGTGAAGGCCGCCAGAGCAATCAGCCCCAGCATTTT
-,-,TRBV3-1,TRBJ2-7,CASSPGGRARGEQYF,TGTGCCAGCAGCCCAGGAGGCAGGGCCCGGGGCGAGCAGTACTTC
once,-,TRBV12-3/TRBV12-4,TRBJ2-7,CASTSNVHPYEQYF,TGTGCCAGCACTTCAAACGTACATCCCTACGAGCAGTACTTC
-,-,TRBV6-1,TRBJ2-5,CASSEQTNPQETQYF,TGTGCCAGCAGTGAACAGACGAATCCTCAAGAGACCCAGTACTTC
-,-,TRBV20-1,TRBJ1-5,CSARNRWGSTGSNQPQHF,TGCAGTGCTAGAAATCGTTGGGGCAGCACCGGTAGCAATCAGCCCCAGCATTTT
once,TRBD2,TRBV27,TRBJ2-3,CASSVPASGDTDTQYF,TGTGCCAGCAGTGTCCCCGCTAGCGGCGACACAGATACGCAGTATTTT
few,TRBD1,TRBV4-1,TRBJ2-7,CASSLDRNSYEQYF,TGCGCCAGCAGCCTGGACAGGAACTCCTACGAGCAGTACTTC
-,-,TRBV7-9,TRBJ2-1,CASSLEGGPSNEQFF,TGTGCCAGCAGCTTAGAGGGGGGGCCTAGCAATGAGCAGTTCTTC
few,TRBD2,TRBV5-1,TRBJ2-7,CASSPGLAGDTGNEQYF,TGCGCCAGCAGCCCGGGACTAGCGGGGGATACGGGAAACGAGCAGTACTTC
-,TRBD1,TRBV29-1,TRBJ1-2,CSGRTGDVHGYTF,TGCAGCGGCCGGACAGGGGACGTACATGGCTACACCTTC